This T cell receptor beta chain was sequenced during a study of spatial heterogeneity in lung cancer. Study-level background: Each distinct TCR and UMI combination averaged more than ten appearances in raw reads.

Unique molecular identifiers, one per molecule, were present on every TCR cDNA molecule. TCRdb reanalysed the 5' RACE reads using MiXCR and keeps one entry per CDR3 protein. The table lists under 8,000 distinct CDR3 sequences, around 3.6% of them singletons, with approximately 23% in the top ten. The germline CDR1 and CDR2 sequences are MNHEY and SVGAGI. With 7 bases clipped from V and 8 bases from J, the junction kept 13 bases outside the gene matches. The CDR3 sequence is 14 residues long. The sample's time point: sample taken at primary tumor resection. Whole RNA was taken from tumor, nontumor lung or frozen PBMC; it was then sequenced unsorted. The roughly 66 donors had untreated early-stage non-small cell lung cancer. This clonotype was recorded many times. A library made for alpha chains picked up this beta chain off target, so its size means little.

The chain combines TRBV6-5 with TRBJ1-2; 7 bases agree with TRBD1. The TCR originated in a female donor with early-stage non-small cell lung cancer. This material consisted of normal lung tissue next to the tumor, taken at surgery. This CDR3 reads CASTRTGTGVGYTF. The DNA for the CDR3 is TGTGCCAGCACAAGAACAGGCACAGGGGTGGGCTACACCTTC.